The T cell receptor (beta chain) under discussion was sequenced for a study of PD-1 blockade in classical Hodgkin lymphoma. All patients relapsed after autologous stem cell transplantation, and brentuximab vedotin exposure varied. Repertoires were generated with immunoSEQ multiplex PCR, while TCRdb's copy carries only in-frame clones and drops some. The sample lists about 100,000 clones, 89% occurring once. Findings and caveats of the study: What drove the repertoire differences, possibly disease activity or prior therapy, has not been defined. Complete responders started with a diversity level that resembled newly diagnosed patients at baseline. By C4D1, diversity of CD4+ TCRs had risen significantly, whereas that of CD8+ TCRs had not. It was reported that newly diagnosed patients had less baseline TCR diversity than healthy donors.

In the case of this clone: Its antigen remains unidentified.

Trimming pared 1 base from V and 2 bases from J, leaving 9 bases between. This CDR3 has 14 amino acids. From germline, CDR1 is SGHTA and CDR2 FQGNSA. V and J are TRBV7-2 and TRBJ2-7, with D hard to call. The sequencing here drew on peripheral blood mononuclear cells (PBMCs), taken before the second cycle of nivolumab. This TCR came from a human donor with classical Hodgkin lymphoma. The CDR3 is CASSLDAGPYEQYF. CDR3 in DNA: TGTGCCAGCAGCTTAGATGCTGGCCCCTACGAGCAGTACTTC.